This TCR beta chain was identified during a study of blood T cell repertoires in COVID-19. Whole-study context: Collection of acute and convalescent COVID-19 samples took place in the United States, Italy and Spain. Sample material is recorded as cDNA or gDNA derived from T cells, B-cell-depleted T cells, or PBMCs.

Authors' methods: How many nucleated cells were present was estimated from reference gene primer amplification. Profiled with immunoSEQ multiplex PCR; TCRdb holds only in-frame clones, not every one. The V and J calls and clone size are taken from that table; D and trimming were inferred from the DNA. The table records tens of thousands of clones, around 81% of them present only once. Recruited during active infection, patients (from Seattle) were subsequently followed longitudinally. The CDR3 is 15 amino acids. Trimming removed 8 bases at V and 1 base at J, with 16 bases between. Germline assignment: CDR1 SGHAT and CDR2 FQNNGV.

Sequencing was carried out using peripheral blood. The chain joins TRBV11-2 to TRBJ2-3, with a tentative D call TRBD2 (5 bases). This TCR was sampled from a man older than 75 with COVID-19, enrolled during active disease. As DNA, the CDR3 is TGTGCCAGCCGTATCTTGCGGGTGGGCACAGATACGCAGTATTTT. As protein: CASRILRVGTDTQYF.